This T cell receptor (beta chain) was identified in a study of T cell responses to AZD1222 COVID-19 vaccine. The protocol was immunoSEQ multiplex PCR, while the TCRdb copy is restricted to in-frame clones and leaves out a portion. Among around 96,000 clones, roughly 90% were seen once, and the ten largest hold less than 3.5%. Study-wide results and limits: Dominant CD4 TCR responses targeted spike regions 160-218 and 743-854. Most donors were white British and more were female, and clonal diversity was possibly underestimated.

Comment on this clone: As yet, its antigen is unknown.

The input for sequencing was peripheral blood, taken on day 0 of AZD1222 vaccination. This clonotype originated in an adult in good health.

The CDR3 here is CAWSVLGLGTGELFF. The DNA of the CDR3 is TGTGCCTGGAGTGTACTGGGTTTGGGCACCGGGGAGCTGTTTTTT. The chain joins TRBV30 to TRBJ2-2; D is unresolved. The length of the CDR3 is 15 residues. CDR1 and CDR2 from the germline V gene are GTSNPN and SVGIG (reference sequence). V lost 0 bases to trimming and J lost 4 bases, with 12 bases between them.